The 18 T cell receptor beta chains in this list originate from one sample, sequenced in a study of vaccination effects on CD4 cells after COVID-19. Pools of viral peptides were used by the ViraFEST assay to expand antigen-specific CD4+ T cells ahead of sequencing. Following culture for about ten days, CD4+ T cells were isolated. Every participant took two doses of the BNT162b2 or mRNA-1273 vaccine. Clones were read by immunoSEQ multiplex PCR, and TCRdb kept only the in-frame ones, dropping some. The repertoire holds about 72,000 clones, with 80% to 85% as singletons. These receptors' antigens are unknown. Sequences were derived from CD4+ T cells from PBMCs cultured with HCoV-229E spike peptides, sampled after COVID-19 vaccination. The receptors were sampled from a human donor who received a COVID-19 vaccine.

This clone was observed a few times. V is TRBV5-6 and J is TRBJ2-7; 8 bases align to TRBD1. The CDR3 spans 14 residues. V lost 3 bases and J lost 6; bases outside the gene matches: 8. Germline V gene lookup returns CDR1 SGHDT and CDR2 YYEEEE. The CDR3 reads CASSSLDRDREQYV. The CDR3 DNA reads as TGTGCCAGCAGCTCCCTGGACAGGGATCGCGAGCAGTACGTC.

The chain joins TRBV19 to TRBJ2-7, with 8 bases aligning to TRBD1. Trimming at V came to 4 bases and at J to 5 bases, leaving 4 bases not matched to a gene. This CDR3 is built from 13 residues. Germline V gene lookup returns CDR1 LNHDA and CDR2 SQIVND (reference sequence). CDR3 loop: CASSKAGGNEQYV. The CDR3 DNA is TGTGCCAGTAGTAAGGCAGGGGGCAACGAGCAGTACGTC.

This rearrangement joins TRBV19 to TRBJ1-1; weak D call: TRBD1 (5 bases). Trimming took 10 bases from V and 4 from J, leaving 16 bases between them. The CDR3 runs to 13 residues. CDR1 is LNHDA, CDR2 SQIVND, per germline (reference sequence). Written as DNA, the CDR3 is TGTGCCACCCAAAGGACGCAGGGCACTGAAGCTTTCTTT. It codes for CATQRTQGTEAFF.

The chain is built from TRBV6-5 and TRBJ1-6; D uncertain. Deletions cut 5 bases from V and 5 bases from J, with 10 bases between. Germline CDR1 MNHEY, CDR2 SVGAGI. The length of the CDR3 is 14 residues. CDR3 bases: TGTGCCAGCAGTCCCCGGATCCATAATTCACCCCTCCACTTT. It yields the protein CASSPRIHNSPLHF.

The rearrangement links TRBV29-1 to TRBJ2-5; a weak D match, TRBD1 (6 bases). The V gene lost 0 bases and the J gene lost 4 bases, with 12 bases spanning the gap. Germline V gene data show CDR1 as SQVTM and CDR2 as ANQGSEA. This CDR3 has 14 residues. For the CDR3, the DNA is TGCAGCGTTGAAGATCCCAGGGGTCGAGAGACCCAGTACTTC. This codes for CSVEDPRGRETQYF.

The V call is TRBV24-1, the J call TRBJ1-3; tentatively, D is TRBD1 (6 bases). V was trimmed by 3 bases and J by 4 bases, leaving 12 bases between them. This CDR3 is 15 amino acids long. In germline, CDR1 is KGHDR, CDR2 SFDVKD. The CDR3 loop is CATSDPGQNGNTIYF. CDR3 sequence (DNA): TGTGCCACCAGTGATCCTGGACAGAACGGAAACACCATATATTTT.

This clone was seen more than once but under ten times. The genes are TRBV5-1 and TRBJ1-6; D unresolved. Germline V gives CDR1 SGHRS, CDR2 YFSETQ. The CDR3 totals 14 residues. The V and J ends lost 3 bases and 6 bases respectively, with 10 bases between them. The CDR3 protein is CASSSDLLNSPLHF. Here the CDR3 DNA reads TGCGCCAGCAGCTCGGACCTTCTTAATTCACCCCTCCACTTT.

The V and J genes are TRBV19 and TRBJ2-2; no clear D. Germline V gene data show CDR1 as LNHDA and CDR2 as SQIVND (reference sequence). The CDR3 has 14 amino acids. Trimming shortened V by 3 bases and J by 1 base, and 6 bases separated the two germline ends. CDR3 DNA sequence: TGTGCCAGTAGTATTGAGGTGAACACCGGGGAGCTGTTTTTT. Translated, it gives CASSIEVNTGELFF. The full variable domain, in which reference TRBV19 and TRBJ2-2 provide the parts outside the CDR3, is DGGITQSPKYLFRKEGQNVTLSCEQNLNHDAMYWYRQDPGQGLRLIYYSQIVNDFQKGDIAEGYSVSREKKESFPLTVTSAQKNPTAFYLCASSIEVNTGELFFGEGSRLTVL.

The chain links TRBV4-1 to TRBJ1-4, with 7 bases lining up with TRBD1. Germline CDR1 is MGHRA and CDR2 is YSYEKL. The CDR3 runs to 17 residues. With V trimmed by 1 base and J by 4 bases, 9 bases remained unmatched. CDR3 nucleotides: TGCGCCAGCAGCCAAGGCGGGAGGGGGCGAGGTAATGAAAAACTGTTTTTT. Protein: CASSQGGRGRGNEKLFF.

CDR3 sequence: CASSLLGEQGTNGEKLFF. In DNA form, the CDR3 reads TGTGCCAGCAGCTTGTTAGGAGAACAGGGGACTAACGGGGAAAAACTGTTTTTT. The chain employs TRBV5-6 and TRBJ1-4; 7 nucleotides line up with TRBD1. V lost 1 base to trimming and J lost 8 bases; unmatched junction nucleotides: 17. Germline V CDR1 and CDR2: SGHDT, YYEEEE. This CDR3 has 18 amino acids. Full variable domain (rest looked up from reference TRBV5-6 and TRBJ1-4): DAGVTQSPTHLIKTRGQQVTLRCSPKSGHDTVSWYQQALGQGPQFIFQYYEEEERQRGNFPDRFSGHQFPNYSSELNVNALLLGDSALYLCASSLLGEQGTNGEKLFFGSGTQLSVL.

Written as DNA, the CDR3 is TGTGCCAGCAGCAAAGGGGGTCTGTCATACCGGGACCGCACCCCGAACACTGAAGCTTTCTTT. Its translation: CASSKGGLSYRDRTPNTEAFF. V and J are TRBV21-1 and TRBJ1-1. TRBV21-1 is a listed pseudogene. There are 21 residues in the CDR3.

The rearrangement links TRBV5-1 to TRBJ2-2; maybe TRBD1 (6 bases). The CDR3 runs 16 residues. V was shortened by 0 bases and J by 5 bases, with 14 bases between the two germline ends. The germline CDR1 and CDR2 sequences are SGHRS and YFSETQ. CDR3 sequence: CASSLVVGARTGELFF. CDR3 bases: TGCGCCAGCAGCTTGGTCGTGGGGGCCCGGACCGGGGAGCTGTTTTTT. Drawing the rest from reference TRBV5-1 and TRBJ2-2, the complete variable domain is KAGVTQTPRYLIKTRGQQVTLSCSPISGHRSVSWYQQTPGQGLQFLFEYFSETQRNKGNFPGRFSGRQFSNSRSEMNVSTLELGDSALYLCASSLVVGARTGELFFGEGSRLTVL.

This clone showed up just a few times. The V gene is TRBV28, the J gene TRBJ1-3; 9 nucleotides line up with TRBD1. Germline CDR1 MDHEN, CDR2 SYDVKM. The CDR3 extends over 15 amino acids. V shed 4 bases, J shed 4 bases, and the junction held 5 bases outside the gene matches. The CDR3, as DNA: TGTGCCAGCAGTTCGACAGGGGGTTCAGGAAACACCATATATTTT. Its translation is CASSSTGGSGNTIYF. The variable domain in full, completed from reference TRBV28 and TRBJ1-3, reads DVKVTQSSRYLVKRTGEKVFLECVQDMDHENMFWYRQDPGLGLRLIYFSYDVKMKEKGDIPEGYSVSREKKERFSLILESASTNQTSMYLCASSSTGGSGNTIYFGEGSWLTVV.

This rearrangement joins TRBV6-2 or TRBV6-3 to TRBJ1-3; no clear D gene. From germline, CDR1 is MNHEY and CDR2 SVGEGT. V was cut by 4 bases and J by 4 bases, with 20 bases left in between. The CDR3 is made up of 17 amino acids. The CDR3 loop reads CASSWQVYGSSGNTIYF. CDR3 DNA: TGTGCCAGCAGTTGGCAGGTCTACGGGTCGTCAGGAAACACCATATATTTT.

The V gene is TRBV7-2, the J gene TRBJ1-6; 9 bases align to TRBD1. This CDR3 is 15 amino acids long. Per the germline V gene, CDR1 is SGHTA and CDR2 is FQGNSA. Trimming removed 5 bases from V and 10 bases from J; junction bases left unmatched: 9. Written as DNA, the CDR3 is TGTGCCAGCAGCCCCTCCGGGACAGGGAGCTCACCCCTCCACTTT. Its translation is CASSPSGTGSSPLHF.

The rearrangement uses TRBV27 and TRBJ2-5; no clear D. The CDR3 is 17 amino acids. Germline loops: CDR1 MNHEY, CDR2 SMNVEV (reference sequence). Trimming took 2 bases from V and 5 from J, leaving 21 bases between them. This CDR3 is CASSLPSETGLEETQYF. CDR3 bases: TGTGCCAGCAGTTTACCGTCTGAGACTGGGCTAGAGGAGACCCAGTACTTC.

The genes are TRBV10-1 and TRBJ1-1, with D possibly TRBD1 on 6 matching bases. The CDR3 has 13 amino acids. Germline lookup yields CDR1 WNHNN and CDR2 SYGVQD (reference sequence). The ends were cut back, 6 bases at V and 5 bases at J, with 13 bases in the middle. CDR3 loop: CASSPIGGTEAFF. In DNA, the CDR3 is TGCGCCAGCAGCCCCATAGGGGGGACTGAAGCTTTCTTT.

The chain has TRBV6-5 and TRBJ1-2, with D perhaps matching TRBD1 (6 bases). This CDR3 comprises 13 residues. Germline CDR1 and CDR2: MNHEY and SVGAGI. V shed 8 bases and J shed 0 bases, with 10 bases lying between them. CDR3 loop: CASLAGANYGYTF. DNA of the CDR3: TGTGCCAGCTTGGCAGGGGCTAACTATGGCTACACCTTC.